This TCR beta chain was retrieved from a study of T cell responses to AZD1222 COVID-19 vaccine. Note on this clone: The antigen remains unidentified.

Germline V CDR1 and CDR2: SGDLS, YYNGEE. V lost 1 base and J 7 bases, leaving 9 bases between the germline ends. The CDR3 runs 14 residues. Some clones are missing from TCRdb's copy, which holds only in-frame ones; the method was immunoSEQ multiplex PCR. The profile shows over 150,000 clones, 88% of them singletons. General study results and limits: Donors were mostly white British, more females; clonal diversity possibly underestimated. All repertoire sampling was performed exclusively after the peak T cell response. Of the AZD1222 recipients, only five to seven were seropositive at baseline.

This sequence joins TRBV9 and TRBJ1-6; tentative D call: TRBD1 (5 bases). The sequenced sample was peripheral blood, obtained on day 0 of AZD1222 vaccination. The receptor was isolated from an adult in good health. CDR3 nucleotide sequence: TGTGCCAGCAGCGTATCAGACAGCAATTCACCCCTCCACTTT. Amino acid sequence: CASSVSDSNSPLHF.